This is a list of T cell receptor beta chains from one sample in a study of blood T cell repertoires in COVID-19. TCRdb's table, derived via immunoSEQ multiplex PCR, lists solely in-frame clones and lacks some. The sample consists of about 190,000 clones, over 80% of them appearing once. The sample comprised peripheral blood. The receptors here all came from a woman in her 40s with acute or convalescent COVID-19. Each CDR3 is given with its conserved first and last residue. Each record gives: clone size, D gene, V gene, J gene, CDR3 protein, CDR3 DNA. A D gene is named only where the DNA matches it firmly. Part of the rows lack a size; the others show once, few, many or a class for expanded clones.

abundance: -
d_gene: -
v_gene: TRBV6-5
j_gene: TRBJ1-3
CDR3aa: CASSRQAQVRNTIYF
CDR3nt: TGTGCCAGCAGTCGACAGGCCCAAGTTCGAAACACCATATATTTT

abundance: -
d_gene: -
v_gene: TRBV28
j_gene: TRBJ1-5
CDR3aa: CASRPSGGRVSQPQHF
CDR3nt: TGTGCCAGCAGACCTAGCGGTGGCAGGGTCAGCCAGCCCCAGCATTTT

abundance: once
d_gene: -
v_gene: TRBV19
j_gene: TRBJ1-1
CDR3aa: CASSSNSYSTEAFF
CDR3nt: TGTGCCAGTAGTTCCAACTCTTATTCCACTGAAGCTTTCTTT

abundance: -
d_gene: -
v_gene: TRBV6-1
j_gene: TRBJ2-4
CDR3aa: CASSASRVPLAKNIQYF
CDR3nt: TGTGCCAGCAGTGCCTCCAGGGTCCCACTAGCCAAAAACATTCAGTACTTC

abundance: -
d_gene: -
v_gene: TRBV18
j_gene: TRBJ2-1
CDR3aa: CASSPVPSNEQFF
CDR3nt: TGTGCCAGCTCACCAGTTCCGTCGAATGAGCAGTTCTTC

abundance: -
d_gene: -
v_gene: TRBV7-3
j_gene: TRBJ2-3
CDR3aa: CASSEWATAKADTQYF
CDR3nt: TGTGCCAGCAGCGAGTGGGCCACGGCCAAGGCAGATACGCAGTATTTT

abundance: -
d_gene: -
v_gene: TRBV29-1
j_gene: TRBJ1-6
CDR3aa: CSVMTAYNSPLHF
CDR3nt: TGCAGCGTGATGACAGCTTATAATTCACCCCTCCACTTT

abundance: -
d_gene: -
v_gene: TRBV3-1/TRBV3-2
j_gene: TRBJ2-2
CDR3aa: CASSQRLVGGELFF
CDR3nt: TGTGCCAGCAGCCAACGCCTAGTGGGCGGGGAGCTGTTTTTT

abundance: -
d_gene: TRBD1
v_gene: TRBV7-9
j_gene: TRBJ1-3
CDR3aa: CASSLRQGNGNTIYF
CDR3nt: TGTGCCAGCAGCTTAAGACAGGGTAATGGAAACACCATATATTTT

abundance: -
d_gene: -
v_gene: TRBV27
j_gene: TRBJ2-5
CDR3aa: CASSGDSGVETQYF
CDR3nt: TGTGCCAGCAGTGGGGATAGCGGAGTGGAGACCCAGTACTTC

abundance: -
d_gene: TRBD2
v_gene: TRBV7-2
j_gene: TRBJ2-3
CDR3aa: CASSSYGGAPGPDPQYF
CDR3nt: TGTGCCAGCAGCTCCTACGGGGGGGCCCCGGGGCCCGACCCCCAGTATTTT

abundance: -
d_gene: TRBD2
v_gene: TRBV10-2
j_gene: TRBJ2-1
CDR3aa: CASSVSGRTNEQFF
CDR3nt: TGCGCCAGCAGTGTGAGCGGGAGAACCAATGAGCAGTTCTTC

abundance: -
d_gene: -
v_gene: TRBV30
j_gene: TRBJ2-7
CDR3aa: CAWSQAGLYEQYF
CDR3nt: TGTGCCTGGAGTCAGGCAGGGCTCTACGAGCAGTACTTC

abundance: once
d_gene: -
v_gene: TRBV27
j_gene: TRBJ1-6
CDR3aa: CASSRAQGGSPLHF
CDR3nt: TGTGCCAGCAGCCGCGCCCAGGGAGGTTCACCCCTCCACTTT

abundance: -
d_gene: -
v_gene: TRBV7-8
j_gene: TRBJ1-5
CDR3aa: CASSPHRDQPQHF
CDR3nt: TGTGCCAGCAGCCCCCACAGGGATCAGCCCCAGCATTTT

abundance: -
d_gene: TRBD2
v_gene: TRBV4-1
j_gene: TRBJ2-7
CDR3aa: CASSQVDFVPSGRYEQYF
CDR3nt: TGCGCCAGCAGCCAAGTCGACTTCGTGCCTAGCGGGAGGTACGAGCAGTACTTC

abundance: -
d_gene: -
v_gene: TRBV5-1
j_gene: TRBJ1-6
CDR3aa: CASSRGNNNSPLHF
CDR3nt: TGCGCCAGCAGCAGAGGGAATAATAATTCACCCCTCCACTTT

abundance: -
d_gene: -
v_gene: TRBV4-1
j_gene: TRBJ1-2
CDR3aa: CASSQDQGPRYGYTF
CDR3nt: TGCGCCAGCAGCCAAGATCAGGGGCCACGCTATGGCTACACCTTC

abundance: few
d_gene: TRBD1
v_gene: TRBV6-5
j_gene: TRBJ1-5
CDR3aa: CASSLSGTGNQPQHF
CDR3nt: TGTGCCAGCAGTTTATCCGGGACAGGTAATCAGCCCCAGCATTTT

abundance: -
d_gene: TRBD1
v_gene: TRBV28
j_gene: TRBJ2-7
CDR3aa: CASKTPGQGSDEQYF
CDR3nt: TGTGCCAGCAAGACTCCGGGACAGGGATCGGATGAGCAGTACTTC

abundance: -
d_gene: TRBD2
v_gene: TRBV30
j_gene: TRBJ2-1
CDR3aa: CACEKSSGNEQFF
CDR3nt: TGTGCCTGCGAGAAGTCTAGCGGGAATGAGCAGTTCTTC

abundance: -
d_gene: -
v_gene: TRBV15
j_gene: TRBJ2-1
CDR3aa: CATSRDLGAGFEQFF
CDR3nt: TGTGCCACCAGCAGAGATCTGGGGGCGGGTTTTGAGCAGTTCTTC

abundance: -
d_gene: TRBD1
v_gene: TRBV18
j_gene: TRBJ2-1
CDR3aa: CASSRERTGFHEQFF
CDR3nt: TGTGCCAGCTCACGAGAGAGGACAGGGTTCCATGAGCAGTTCTTC

abundance: -
d_gene: -
v_gene: TRBV7-2
j_gene: TRBJ1-1
CDR3aa: CASTPIGDTEAFF
CDR3nt: TGTGCCAGCACCCCTATCGGGGACACTGAAGCTTTCTTT

abundance: -
d_gene: -
v_gene: TRBV12-3/TRBV12-4
j_gene: TRBJ2-5
CDR3aa: CASSLSKGETQYF
CDR3nt: TGTGCCAGCAGTTTATCGAAGGGGGAGACCCAGTACTTC

abundance: -
d_gene: TRBD2
v_gene: TRBV5-1
j_gene: TRBJ2-3
CDR3aa: CASSLGTSRSTDTQYF
CDR3nt: TGCGCCAGCAGCCTGGGGACTAGCAGAAGCACAGATACGCAGTATTTT

abundance: -
d_gene: -
v_gene: TRBV2
j_gene: TRBJ1-4
CDR3aa: CASRGRGGNEKLFF
CDR3nt: TGTGCCAGCAGGGGACGGGGGGGAAATGAAAAACTGTTTTTT

abundance: -
d_gene: -
v_gene: TRBV2
j_gene: TRBJ1-1
CDR3aa: CASRGQLMNTEAFF
CDR3nt: TGTGCCAGCAGGGGACAACTCATGAACACTGAAGCTTTCTTT

abundance: -
d_gene: -
v_gene: TRBV7-9
j_gene: TRBJ1-4
CDR3aa: CASSLREDEKLFF
CDR3nt: TGTGCCAGCAGCTTAAGGGAGGATGAAAAACTGTTTTTT

abundance: -
d_gene: TRBD1
v_gene: TRBV28
j_gene: TRBJ1-5
CDR3aa: CASATTQGWSNQPQHF
CDR3nt: TGTGCCAGCGCCACTACACAGGGGTGGAGCAATCAGCCCCAGCATTTT

abundance: few
d_gene: -
v_gene: TRBV28
j_gene: TRBJ2-7
CDR3aa: CASRRSYEQYF
CDR3nt: TGTGCCTCTCGGAGGTCCTACGAGCAGTACTTC

abundance: once
d_gene: -
v_gene: TRBV28
j_gene: TRBJ1-4
CDR3aa: CASSLSTPSGKLFF
CDR3nt: TGTGCCAGCAGTTTATCAACTCCCTCGGGGAAACTGTTTTTT

abundance: -
d_gene: TRBD2
v_gene: TRBV27
j_gene: TRBJ2-1
CDR3aa: CASRREGGLAGMYNEQFF
CDR3nt: TGTGCCAGCAGGAGGGAGGGAGGACTAGCGGGGATGTACAATGAGCAGTTCTTC

abundance: -
d_gene: -
v_gene: TRBV2
j_gene: TRBJ2-1
CDR3aa: CASKVGGYSYNEQFF
CDR3nt: TGTGCCAGCAAGGTCGGCGGGTACTCCTACAATGAGCAGTTCTTC

abundance: -
d_gene: -
v_gene: TRBV5-1
j_gene: TRBJ2-7
CDR3aa: CASSGGRGSYEQYF
CDR3nt: TGCGCCAGCAGCGGGGGCCGTGGGAGCTACGAGCAGTACTTC

abundance: -
d_gene: TRBD2
v_gene: TRBV29-1
j_gene: TRBJ2-1
CDR3aa: CSVRTSGGANEQFF
CDR3nt: TGCAGCGTACGTACTAGCGGGGGGGCAAATGAGCAGTTCTTC